The 3 T cell receptor beta chains below come from one sample, sequenced in a study of OX40 agonist ivuxolimab in advanced cancers. Using immunoSEQ multiplex PCR, the repertoire was profiled, and TCRdb retains in-frame clones only, with some absent. Of approximately 69,000 clones in the sample, around 90% are singletons; the top ten hold around 3%. The input for sequencing was CD4+ or CD8+ T cells sorted from blood, taken in a trial of the OX40 agonist ivuxolimab. The receptors shown here come from an adult with an advanced solid tumor such as melanoma, head and neck, liver or kidney cancer.

The V gene is TRBV28, the J gene TRBJ2-7, with 7 bases aligning to TRBD2. There are 14 residues in the CDR3. CDR1 is MDHEN and CDR2 is SYDVKM in the germline V gene. V gave up 6 bases and J gave up 2 bases; unmatched junction bases: 7. This CDR3 reads CASSPHAGAYEQYF. The CDR3 DNA sequence: TGTGCCAGCAGCCCCCACGCGGGAGCCTACGAGCAGTACTTC.

In this sample, this clone turned up once. Additional DNA sequences in this sample encode the identical CDR3. The genes are TRBV9 and TRBJ1-5; D ambiguous. Germline values: CDR1 SGDLS, CDR2 YYNGEE. The CDR3 runs 14 residues. Deletions cut 1 base from V and 0 bases from J, with 5 bases between. The CDR3 DNA sequence: TGTGCCAGCAGCGTATCGTATAGCAATCAGCCCCAGCATTTT. This translates into CASSVSYSNQPQHF.

The sample holds one count of this clone. J is TRBJ1-6 and V is TRBV27; D is ambiguous. The germline V gene has CDR1 MNHEY and CDR2 SMNVEV (reference sequence). V gave up 8 bases and J gave up 0 bases, with 14 bases separating them. CDR3 length equals 16 residues. The CDR3 protein is CASSITWSSYNSPLHF. DNA of the CDR3: TGTGCCAGCTCTATAACCTGGAGCTCCTATAATTCACCCCTCCACTTT.